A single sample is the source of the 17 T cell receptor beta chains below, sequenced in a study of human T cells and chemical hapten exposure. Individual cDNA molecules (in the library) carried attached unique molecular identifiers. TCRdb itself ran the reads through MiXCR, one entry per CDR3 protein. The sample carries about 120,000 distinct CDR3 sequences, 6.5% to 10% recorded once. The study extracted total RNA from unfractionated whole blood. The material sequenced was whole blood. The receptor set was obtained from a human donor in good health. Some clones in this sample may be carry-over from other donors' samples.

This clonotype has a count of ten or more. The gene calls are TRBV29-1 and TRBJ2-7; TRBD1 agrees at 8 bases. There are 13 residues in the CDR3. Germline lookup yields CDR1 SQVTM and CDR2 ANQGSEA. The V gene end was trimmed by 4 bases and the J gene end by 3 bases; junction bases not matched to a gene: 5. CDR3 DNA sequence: TGCAGCGTTGCCCGGACAGGGCACTACGAGCAGTACTTC. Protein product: CSVARTGHYEQYF.

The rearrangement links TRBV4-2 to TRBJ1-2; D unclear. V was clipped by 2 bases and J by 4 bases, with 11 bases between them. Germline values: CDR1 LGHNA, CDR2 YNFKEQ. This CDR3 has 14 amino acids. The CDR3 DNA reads TGTGCCAGCAGCCAAACCGGGCCCTCCTATGGCTACACCTTC. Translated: CASSQTGPSYGYTF.

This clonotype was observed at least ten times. The CDR3 is CASSSRQGSPYEQYF. The CDR3 coding sequence is TGTGCCAGCAGCTCGCGACAGGGGTCACCCTACGAGCAGTACTTC. The chain joins TRBV7-2 to TRBJ2-7; 8 nucleotides agree with TRBD1. This CDR3 comprises 15 residues. V dropped 4 bases and J dropped 2; count of bases not matched to a gene: 7. Germline CDR1 and CDR2: SGHTA and FQGNSA.

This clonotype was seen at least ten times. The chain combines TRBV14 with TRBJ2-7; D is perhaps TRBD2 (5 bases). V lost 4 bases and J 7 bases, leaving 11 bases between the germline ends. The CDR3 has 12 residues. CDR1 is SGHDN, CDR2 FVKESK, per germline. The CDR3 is CASSPRGVEQYF. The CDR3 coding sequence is TGTGCCAGCAGCCCCCGGGGTGTGGAGCAGTACTTC.

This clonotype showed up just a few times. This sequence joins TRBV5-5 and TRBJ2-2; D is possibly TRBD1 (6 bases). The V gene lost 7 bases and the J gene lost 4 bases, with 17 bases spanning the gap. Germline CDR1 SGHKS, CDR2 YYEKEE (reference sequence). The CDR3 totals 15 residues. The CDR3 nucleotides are TGTGCCAGCGGGGGCAGGGGACGGATCACCGGGGAGCTGTTTTTT. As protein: CASGGRGRITGELFF.

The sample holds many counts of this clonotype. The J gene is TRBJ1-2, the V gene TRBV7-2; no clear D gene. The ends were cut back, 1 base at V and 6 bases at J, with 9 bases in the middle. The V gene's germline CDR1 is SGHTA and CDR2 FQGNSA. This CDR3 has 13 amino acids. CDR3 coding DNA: TGTGCCAGCAGCTTAGGAGGGCTCGATGGCTACACCTTC. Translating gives CASSLGGLDGYTF.

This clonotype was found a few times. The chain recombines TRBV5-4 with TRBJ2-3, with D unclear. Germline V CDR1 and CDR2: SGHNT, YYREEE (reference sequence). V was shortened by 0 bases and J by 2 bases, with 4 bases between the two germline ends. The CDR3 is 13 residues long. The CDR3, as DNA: TGTGCCAGCAGCTTGGAGAACACAGATACGCAGTATTTT. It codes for CASSLENTDTQYF. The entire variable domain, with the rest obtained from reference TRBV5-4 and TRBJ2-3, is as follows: ETGVTQSPTHLIKTRGQQVTLRCSSQSGHNTVSWYQQALGQGPQFIFQYYREEENGRGNFPPRFSGLQFPNYSSELNVNALELDDSALYLCASSLENTDTQYFGPGTRLTVL.

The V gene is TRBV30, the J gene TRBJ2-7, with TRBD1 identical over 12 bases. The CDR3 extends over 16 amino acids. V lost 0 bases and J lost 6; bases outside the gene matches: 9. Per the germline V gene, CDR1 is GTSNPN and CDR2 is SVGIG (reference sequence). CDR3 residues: CAWSVRDRGQRGEQYF. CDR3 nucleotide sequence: TGTGCCTGGAGTGTCAGGGACAGGGGGCAGCGAGGCGAGCAGTACTTC.

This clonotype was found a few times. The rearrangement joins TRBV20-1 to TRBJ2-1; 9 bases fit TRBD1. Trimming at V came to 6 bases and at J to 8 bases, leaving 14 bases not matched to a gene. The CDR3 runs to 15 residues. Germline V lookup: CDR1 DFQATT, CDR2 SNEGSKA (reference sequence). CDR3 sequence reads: CSAPSGGTGNYEQFF. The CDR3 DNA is TGCAGTGCCCCGAGCGGTGGGACAGGGAACTATGAGCAGTTCTTC.

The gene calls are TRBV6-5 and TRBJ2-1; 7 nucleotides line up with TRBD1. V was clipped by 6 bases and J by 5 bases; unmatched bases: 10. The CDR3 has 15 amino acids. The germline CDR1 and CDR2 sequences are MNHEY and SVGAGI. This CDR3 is CASSSTGATHNEQFF. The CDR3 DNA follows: TGTGCCAGCAGCTCCACAGGGGCGACCCACAATGAGCAGTTCTTC.

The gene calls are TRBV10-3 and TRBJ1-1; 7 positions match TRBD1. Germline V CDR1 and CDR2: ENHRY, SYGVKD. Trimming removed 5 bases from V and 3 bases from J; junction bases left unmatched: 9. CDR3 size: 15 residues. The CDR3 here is CAISPGGSGDTEAFF. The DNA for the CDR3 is TGTGCCATCAGTCCAGGGGGGTCGGGCGACACTGAAGCTTTCTTT.

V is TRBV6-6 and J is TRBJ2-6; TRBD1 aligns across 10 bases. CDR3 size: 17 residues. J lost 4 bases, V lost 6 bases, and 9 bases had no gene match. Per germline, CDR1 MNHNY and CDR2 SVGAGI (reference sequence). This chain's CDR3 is CASRADRGRRGANVLTF. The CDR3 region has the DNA TGTGCCAGCAGAGCCGACAGGGGGCGCAGGGGGGCCAACGTCCTGACTTTC.

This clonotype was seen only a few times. The CDR3 is CASNPPGTGVFYEQYF. Here the CDR3 DNA reads TGCGCCAGCAATCCCCCGGGGACAGGGGTTTTCTACGAGCAGTACTTC. This sequence joins TRBV10-2 and TRBJ2-7; 10 nucleotides align to TRBD1. Germline V gene sequence: CDR1 WSHSY, CDR2 SAAADI. The V and J ends lost 7 bases and 3 bases, in that order; junction bases with no gene match: 12. The CDR3 length is 16 residues.

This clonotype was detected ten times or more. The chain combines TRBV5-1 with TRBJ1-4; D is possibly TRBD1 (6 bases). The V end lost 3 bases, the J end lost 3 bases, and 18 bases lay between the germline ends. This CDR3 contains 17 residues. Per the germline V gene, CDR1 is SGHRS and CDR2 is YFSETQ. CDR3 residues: CASSSGTTLSANEKLFF. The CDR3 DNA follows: TGCGCCAGCAGCTCAGGGACAACCCTCTCTGCTAATGAAAAACTGTTTTTT. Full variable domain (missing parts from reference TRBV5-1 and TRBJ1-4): KAGVTQTPRYLIKTRGQQVTLSCSPISGHRSVSWYQQTPGQGLQFLFEYFSETQRNKGNFPGRFSGRQFSNSRSEMNVSTLELGDSALYLCASSSGTTLSANEKLFFGSGTQLSVL.

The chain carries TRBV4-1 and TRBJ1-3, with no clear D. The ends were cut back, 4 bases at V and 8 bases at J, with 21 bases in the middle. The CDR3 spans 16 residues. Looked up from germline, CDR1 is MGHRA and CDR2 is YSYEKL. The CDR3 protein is CASSPPVRGVFDTIYF. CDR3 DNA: TGCGCCAGCAGCCCCCCTGTTCGGGGAGTATTTGACACCATATATTTT.

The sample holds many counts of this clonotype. CDR3 nucleotide sequence: TGTGCCAGCAGCTTCATCCCAAGGTGGGGACAGGCTAATCAGCCCCAGCATTTT. It yields the protein CASSFIPRWGQANQPQHF. The chain joins TRBV7-2 to TRBJ1-5, with 8 bases that match TRBD1. The V and J ends lost 3 bases and 4 bases, in that order; junction bases with no gene match: 14. In germline, CDR1 is SGHTA, CDR2 FQGNSA. The CDR3 runs 18 residues.

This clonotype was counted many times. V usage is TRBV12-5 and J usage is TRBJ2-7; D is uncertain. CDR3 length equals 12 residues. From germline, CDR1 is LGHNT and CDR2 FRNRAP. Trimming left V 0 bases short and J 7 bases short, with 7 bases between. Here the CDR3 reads CASGLVLREQYF. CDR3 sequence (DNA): TGTGCTAGTGGTTTGGTACTGAGGGAGCAGTACTTC.